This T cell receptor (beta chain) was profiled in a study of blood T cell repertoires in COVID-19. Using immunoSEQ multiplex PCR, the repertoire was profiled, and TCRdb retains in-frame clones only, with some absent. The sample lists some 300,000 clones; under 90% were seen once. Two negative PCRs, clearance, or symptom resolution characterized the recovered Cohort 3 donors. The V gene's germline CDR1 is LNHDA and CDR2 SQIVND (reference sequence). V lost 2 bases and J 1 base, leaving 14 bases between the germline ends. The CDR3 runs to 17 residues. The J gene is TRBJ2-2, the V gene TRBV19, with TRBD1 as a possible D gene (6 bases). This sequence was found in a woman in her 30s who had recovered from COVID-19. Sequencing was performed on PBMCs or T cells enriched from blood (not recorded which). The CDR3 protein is CASSILRGGRNTGELFF. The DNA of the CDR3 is TGTGCCAGTAGTATATTACGAGGGGGACGGAACACCGGGGAGCTGTTTTTT. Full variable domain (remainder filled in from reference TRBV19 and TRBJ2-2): DGGITQSPKYLFRKEGQNVTLSCEQNLNHDAMYWYRQDPGQGLRLIYYSQIVNDFQKGDIAEGYSVSREKKESFPLTVTSAQKNPTAFYLCASSILRGGRNTGELFFGEGSRLTVL.